This TCR beta chain was captured by sequencing in a study of cytomegalovirus exposure and HLA in healthy donors. The table lists this clone with a few counts. V gave up 11 bases and J gave up 7 bases; unmatched junction bases: 8. This CDR3 comprises 12 residues. From germline, CDR1 is MDHEN and CDR2 SYDVKM. TCRdb's table, derived via immunoSEQ multiplex PCR, lists solely in-frame clones and lacks some. This sample has about 160,000 clones, with 86% found just once. The sequencing sample was made of PBMCs. This chain joins TRBV28 and TRBJ1-1; 9 bases fit TRBD1. The sequence was obtained from a woman aged 18-29 years in good health and CMV-seronegative. The CDR3 DNA is TGTGCCGCCGACAGGGGGGCAGGTGAAGCTTTCTTT. Translating it yields CAADRGAGEAFF.